This T cell receptor beta chain emerged from a study of blood T cell repertoires in COVID-19 (dated by TCRdb to the early 2020s). Looking at the study overall: Samples covering the acute and convalescent phases of COVID-19 were provided by collaborators in the United States, Italy and Spain. The prospective study material was composed of cDNA or gDNA derived from T cells, B-cell-depleted T cells, or PBMCs. The dataset comprised deeply sampled blood TCRbeta repertoires from subjects exposed to, actively infected with, or recovered from COVID-19. The repertoires were released in a freely available public database intended as a resource for research on the immune response to SARS-CoV-2. The samples were drawn from the first 160 participants of the ongoing ImmuneRACE study and from 1,254 subjects provided by 6 global collaborators. Sample metadata almost always included a de-identified subject ID, COVID-19 status, age in years and sex. Where available, HLA class I and class II types were obtained from metadata supplied by the sample provider rather than from assay-based typing.

Study-wide findings and limitations: How much clinical and demographic metadata was included differed by source and by participant, and the metadata was provided uncurated.

Including cysteine and phenylalanine, the CDR3 has 13 amino acids. This entry keeps only the CDR3 DNA: 39 bases, framed from base 1. Looking up the germline V gene (reference sequence) yields CDR1 GTSNPN and CDR2 SVGIG. Ends trimmed: V by 8 bases, J by 2 bases; bases unmatched to a gene: 6. Regarding this clone: This receptor's antigen is unknown. The sample holds no much larger clone one base away, and base qualities are not on file.

The immunoSEQ Assay, a bias-controlled multiplex PCR, was used to amplify TCRbeta CDR3 regions from genomic DNA. In the paper's pipeline: The number of nucleated cells in each sample was estimated by amplification of reference gene primers within the assay. To quantify the absolute abundance of each unique TCRbeta CDR3 rearrangement, sequence reads were collapsed and filtered. For each sample, productive Simpson clonality was calculated as the square root of Simpson's diversity index across productive rearrangements. TCRdb took over this immuneACCESS table, retaining in-frame rearrangements with V and J assigned. Such tables are incomplete; in checked studies, under half of the missing clones stem from an unresolved V gene, and the remainder is unexplained. D and trimming were read from the DNA, whereas the V and J calls and clone size are those reported in that table. In all, the sample holds some 210,000 clones, and more than 85% of those were seen once. The ten most abundant clones make up over 0.75% of the sample.

At one collaborating source in Seattle, patients were enrolled during active infection and were followed longitudinally through the course of disease. The collaborating institutions used their own protocols to collect whole blood in K2EDTA tubes. For TCRbeta analysis, collaborator samples were shipped as frozen whole blood, as isolated PBMCs, or as DNA extracted from either sample type. The sequence was collected from a man between 60 and 70 years old with COVID-19, enrolled during active disease. Sequenced sample: peripheral blood. The receptor chain draws on TRBV30 and TRBJ2-5; the junction holds 9 bases that match TRBD1. The nucleotide sequence is given as TGTGCCCGAGGACAGGGGAGACAAGAGACCCAGTACTTC. Its amino acids are CARGQGRQETQYF.